This TCR beta chain was retrieved from a study of blood T cell repertoires in COVID-19. Overall study context: PBMCs, B-cell-depleted T cells, or T cells were the source of the cDNA or gDNA that made up the material.

The CDR3 contains 14 residues. Germline-derived CDR1 and CDR2 are LGHNA and YSLEER. J lost 9 bases, V lost 3 bases, and 8 bases had no gene match. This clone is a singleton in its sample. In the original analysis: From reference gene primer amplification, estimates of nucleated cell counts were derived. TCRdb keeps only in-frame clones here, not all; method: immunoSEQ multiplex PCR. V, J and clone size reflect that table, while D and trimming were determined from the DNA. This sample yields approximately 20,000 clones, of which about 88% are seen a single time; roughly 25% belongs to the top ten. This TCR was sampled from a human donor with active COVID-19. The donor label of this sample is uncertain. The chain couples TRBV4-3 to TRBJ2-1, with 7 positions matching TRBD1. Input material: peripheral blood. The DNA of the CDR3 is TGCGCCAGCAGCCAGTATACAGGGGCAACTGAGCAGTTCTTC. This sequence encodes CASSQYTGATEQFF.